The rows below give T cell receptor beta chains drawn from one sample of a study of OX40 agonist ivuxolimab in advanced cancers. Measured with immunoSEQ multiplex PCR; TCRdb has only the in-frame clones, and not every one. The data contain some 75,000 clones, 65% to 90% of them seen just once; the ten biggest clones take up 3.1%. The material sequenced was CD4+ or CD8+ T cells sorted from blood, taken in a trial of the OX40 agonist ivuxolimab. These receptors all come from an adult with an advanced solid tumor such as melanoma, head and neck, liver or kidney cancer. CDR3s leave out the opening cysteine and the closing phenylalanine or tryptophan.

ASSRDYSPLH	TRBV9	TRBJ1-6
SGDPSTDTQY	TRBV29-1	TRBJ2-3
ASSPGTDSGNTIY	TRBV9	TRBJ1-3
AWTHRGRMNTEAF	TRBV30	TRBJ1-1
ASGDQPQH	TRBV7-2	TRBJ1-5
ASSLGLTYEQY	TRBV6-5	TRBJ2-7
ASSTTGTGGYNEQF	TRBV7-3	TRBJ2-1
ASSEGAGVSVELF	TRBV11-3	TRBJ2-2
SVTNSEKLF	TRBV29-1	TRBJ1-4
ASSLLVSSPLH	TRBV11-3	TRBJ1-6
AWSADRVFQPQH	TRBV30	TRBJ1-5
ASSPRDRGDTEAF	TRBV7-9	TRBJ1-1
ATSRGGRGLGSYNEQF	TRBV15	TRBJ2-1
ASSRGGSTDTQY	TRBV7-2	TRBJ2-3
ASSLDGNTIY	TRBV11-3	TRBJ1-3
ASRTKNEQY	TRBV28	TRBJ2-7
ASSENGRPGGYT	TRBV6-1	TRBJ1-2
ASSRRGSTDTQY	TRBV25-1	TRBJ2-3
ASSLGQGNRNTEAF	TRBV27	TRBJ1-1
ASSETLLGSSGELF	TRBV6-4	TRBJ2-2
ASSTHRTGDSSYEQY	TRBV21-1	TRBJ2-7
ASSIQRTYEQY	TRBV19	TRBJ2-7
SARDKDEAF	TRBV20-1	TRBJ1-1
ASSLDDFYEQY	TRBV7-2	TRBJ2-7